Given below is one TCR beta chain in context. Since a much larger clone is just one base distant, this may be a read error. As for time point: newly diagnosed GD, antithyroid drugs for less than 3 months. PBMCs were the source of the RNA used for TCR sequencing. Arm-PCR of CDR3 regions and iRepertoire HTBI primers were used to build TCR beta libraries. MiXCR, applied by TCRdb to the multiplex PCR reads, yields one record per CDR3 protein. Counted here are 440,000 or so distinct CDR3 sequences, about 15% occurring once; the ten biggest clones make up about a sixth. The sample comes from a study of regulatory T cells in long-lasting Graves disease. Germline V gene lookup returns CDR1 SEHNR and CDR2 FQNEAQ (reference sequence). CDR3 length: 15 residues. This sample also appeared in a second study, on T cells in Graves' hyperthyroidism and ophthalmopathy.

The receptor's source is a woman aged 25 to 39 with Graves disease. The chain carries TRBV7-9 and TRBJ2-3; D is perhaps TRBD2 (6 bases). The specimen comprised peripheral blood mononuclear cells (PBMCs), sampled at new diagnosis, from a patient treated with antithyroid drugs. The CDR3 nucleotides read TGTGCCAGCAGCCCCCCCGGGGGTCGACTAGTGCCCTTCAGTTTT. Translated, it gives CASSPPGGRLVPFSF.